A single sample is the source of the 20 T cell receptor beta chains below, sequenced in a study of cytomegalovirus exposure and HLA in healthy donors. With 60 Vbeta and 13 Jbeta primers, the PCR was carried out. Generated by immunoSEQ multiplex PCR, the TCRdb table keeps only in-frame clones and is missing some. Here the sample spans under 140,000 clones, about four fifths being singletons. Specimen: PBMCs. All receptors come from a woman aged 55 to 70 in good health and CMV-seropositive.

In this sample, this clone turned up a few times. The chain carries TRBV4-1 and TRBJ1-4, with TRBD1 as a possible D gene (5 bases). This CDR3 spans 15 amino acids. Germline V CDR1 and CDR2: MGHRA, YSYEKL. The ends were cut back, 1 base at V and 5 bases at J, with 11 bases in the middle. The CDR3 DNA sequence: TGCGCCAGCAGCCAAGGTGCAGGGATGAATGAAAAACTGTTTTTT. This sequence encodes CASSQGAGMNEKLFF.

This sequence joins TRBV7-9 and TRBJ1-2; tentative D call: TRBD1 (6 bases). Per the germline V gene, CDR1 is SEHNR and CDR2 is FQNEAQ (reference sequence). CDR3 length: 16 amino acids. Trimming removed 5 bases from V and 5 bases from J, with 21 bases in between. The CDR3, as DNA: TGTGCCAGCAGCCAAAATTACGTCCGGACAGATTATGGCTACACCTTC. Translated: CASSQNYVRTDYGYTF.

In this sample, this clone turned up a few times. V and J are TRBV4-2 and TRBJ2-7, with TRBD1 as a possible D gene (6 bases). The CDR3 loop spans 14 amino acids. Trimming removed 6 bases at V and 0 bases at J, with 12 bases between. From germline, CDR1 is LGHNA and CDR2 YNFKEQ. CDR3 sequence (DNA): TGTGCCAGCAGGGGGGCAGGGGCCTCCTACGAGCAGTACTTC. It codes for CASRGAGASYEQYF.

This sequence joins TRBV7-2 and TRBJ2-2; TRBD2 matches at 12 bases. The V and J ends lost 7 bases and 6 bases, in that order; junction bases with no gene match: 6. This CDR3 region has 15 residues. Germline CDR1 reads SGHTA; CDR2 reads FQGNSA. The CDR3 DNA follows: TGTGCCAGCAAACGACTAGCGGGAGTGGCCGGGGAGCTGTTTTTT. Its translation: CASKRLAGVAGELFF.

V gene TRBV6-6 combines with J gene TRBJ1-1; no clear D. Trimming removed 5 bases at V and 7 bases at J, with 11 bases between. From germline, CDR1 is MNHNY and CDR2 SVGAGI (reference sequence). The length of the CDR3 is 12 residues. The CDR3 here is CASSKPGLEAFF. DNA of the CDR3: TGTGCCAGCAGTAAGCCGGGTCTTGAAGCTTTCTTT.

This clone was observed a handful of times. The V gene is TRBV27, the J gene TRBJ2-7; 9 bases agree with TRBD2. Germline V gene data show CDR1 as MNHEY and CDR2 as SMNVEV (reference sequence). V lost 10 bases, J lost 4 bases, and 8 bases stayed unmatched. The CDR3 contains 13 residues. The DNA for the CDR3 is TGTGCCACCCGAGCGGGAGGCCGATACGAGCAGTACTTC. As protein: CATRAGGRYEQYF.

The J gene is TRBJ2-1, the V gene TRBV29-1; 10 bases map to TRBD2. Germline V gene lookup returns CDR1 SQVTM and CDR2 ANQGSEA. The CDR3 consists of 14 residues. With 2 bases clipped from V and 7 bases from J, the junction kept 5 bases outside the gene matches. The CDR3 protein is CSVENASGSNEQFF. DNA of the CDR3: TGCAGCGTTGAAAATGCTAGCGGGAGTAATGAGCAGTTCTTC.

The V call is TRBV27, the J call TRBJ2-1; D uncertain. V gave up 0 bases and J gave up 2 bases, with 5 bases separating them. This CDR3 is built from 14 residues. Germline-derived CDR1 and CDR2 are MNHEY and SMNVEV (reference sequence). CDR3 sequence: CASSLSTPYNEQFF. In DNA form, the CDR3 reads TGTGCCAGCAGTTTATCGACTCCCTACAATGAGCAGTTCTTC.

The rearrangement joins TRBV28 to TRBJ2-2; 11 bases fit TRBD2. CDR3 length: 14 residues. The germline V gene encodes CDR1 MDHEN and CDR2 SYDVKM. Trimming took 10 bases from V and 3 from J; bases not matched to a gene: 4. Here the CDR3 DNA reads TGTGCCATTTCGGGACTAGCGGACACCGGGGAGCTGTTTTTT. Protein: CAISGLADTGELFF.

The J gene is TRBJ1-2, the V gene TRBV28, with unresolved D. There are 12 residues in the CDR3. V shed 6 bases and J shed 4 bases, with 9 bases lying between them. The V gene's germline CDR1 is MDHEN and CDR2 SYDVKM. The CDR3 here is CASRDTVYGYTF. CDR3 sequence (DNA): TGTGCCAGCAGGGATACAGTCTATGGCTACACCTTC.

The gene calls are TRBV4-1 and TRBJ1-5; D not resolved. The CDR3 runs 15 residues. CDR1 is MGHRA, CDR2 YSYEKL, per germline. V shed 3 bases and J shed 3 bases, with 12 bases lying between them. The CDR3 coding sequence is TGCGCCAGCAGCCACGCCTGGGCGTACAATCAGCCCCAGCATTTT. It translates to CASSHAWAYNQPQHF.

This rearrangement joins TRBV18 to TRBJ2-1; maybe TRBD1 (5 bases). V was cut by 3 bases and J by 4 bases, with 19 bases left in between. CDR3 length: 17 residues. Germline CDR1 and CDR2: KGHSH and LQKENI. Here the CDR3 reads CASSPVDSALYYNEQFF. In DNA, the CDR3 is TGTGCCAGCTCACCGGTTGACAGCGCGCTTTATTACAATGAGCAGTTCTTC. Filled out from reference TRBV18 and TRBJ2-1, the complete variable domain reads NAGVMQNPRHLVRRRGQEARLRCSPMKGHSHVYWYRQLPEEGLKFMVYLQKENIIDESGMPKERFSAEFPKEGPSILRIQQVVRGDSAAYFCASSPVDSALYYNEQFFGPGTRLTVL.

The V gene is TRBV5-4, the J gene TRBJ2-5; 13 bases line up with TRBD2. The assigned J gene may be wrong: the sequence end matches TRBJ2-7 better. Germline V CDR1 and CDR2: SGHNT, YYREEE (reference sequence). The CDR3 loop spans 16 amino acids. The CDR3 protein is CASSPQLAGGPYEQYF. The CDR3 DNA follows: TGTGCCAGCAGCCCACAACTAGCGGGAGGGCCCTACGAGCAGTACTTC.

The chain combines TRBV27 with TRBJ2-1; 9 nucleotides align to TRBD1. Germline-derived CDR1 and CDR2 are MNHEY and SMNVEV (reference sequence). The V and J ends lost 4 bases and 4 bases, in that order; junction bases with no gene match: 5. The CDR3 totals 15 residues. The CDR3 sequence is CASSSPGQGYNEQFF. The CDR3 DNA is TGTGCCAGCAGTTCTCCGGGACAGGGATACAATGAGCAGTTCTTC.

The gene calls are TRBV19 and TRBJ2-1, with 10 bases that match TRBD2. The CDR3 spans 13 residues. The ends lost 7 bases at V and 10 bases at J; junction bases unmatched: 7. In germline, CDR1 is LNHDA, CDR2 SQIVND (reference sequence). In DNA form, the CDR3 reads TGTGCCAGTACTGTGTTAGCGGGAGGAGAGCAGTTCTTC. Protein sequence: CASTVLAGGEQFF.

A remark on this clone: A junction boundary mismatches the germline segment, possibly from a read error. The rearrangement joins TRBV6-6 to TRBJ2-7; TRBD1 matches 8 bases. The germline CDR1 and CDR2 sequences are MNHNY and SVGAGI (reference sequence). The CDR3 totals 13 residues. The CDR3 here is CASSPEKDRGLHF. In nucleotides, the CDR3 is TGTGCCAGCAGCCCGGAGAAAGACAGGGGCCTTCACTTC.

V gene TRBV28 combines with J gene TRBJ2-2; 11 nucleotides agree with TRBD1. The ends lost 0 bases at V and 6 bases at J; junction bases unmatched: 0. This CDR3 spans 15 amino acids. Per germline, CDR1 MDHEN and CDR2 SYDVKM. The CDR3 region is CASSLWGQGAGELFF. In DNA form, the CDR3 reads TGTGCCAGCAGTTTATGGGGACAGGGGGCCGGGGAGCTGTTTTTT.

The CDR3 sequence: CASSLRVGQGYGYTF. The CDR3 bases are TGCGCCAGCAGCTTAAGAGTGGGACAGGGGTATGGCTACACCTTC. V usage is TRBV5-1 and J usage is TRBJ1-2; 10 bases line up with TRBD1. The CDR3 consists of 15 residues. From germline, CDR1 is SGHRS and CDR2 YFSETQ. With V trimmed by 2 bases and J by 5 bases, 6 bases remained unmatched.

The rearrangement links TRBV9 to TRBJ1-1; unclear D gene. V was pared by 2 bases and J by 0 bases, with 8 bases between. The CDR3 runs 14 residues. Per germline, CDR1 SGDLS and CDR2 YYNGEE. The CDR3 sequence: CASSVQTMNTEAFF. The CDR3, as DNA: TGTGCCAGCAGCGTTCAGACAATGAACACTGAAGCTTTCTTT.

This clone has just one count. The chain employs TRBV4-2 and TRBJ2-5, with 9 nucleotides matching TRBD2. The DNA end favors TRBJ2-7, so the J call may be wrong. Germline V gives CDR1 LGHNA, CDR2 YNFKEQ. The CDR3 runs 14 residues. This CDR3 reads CASSPGLAGYEQYF. The DNA of the CDR3 is TGTGCCAGCAGTCCCGGGCTAGCGGGGTACGAGCAGTACTTC.